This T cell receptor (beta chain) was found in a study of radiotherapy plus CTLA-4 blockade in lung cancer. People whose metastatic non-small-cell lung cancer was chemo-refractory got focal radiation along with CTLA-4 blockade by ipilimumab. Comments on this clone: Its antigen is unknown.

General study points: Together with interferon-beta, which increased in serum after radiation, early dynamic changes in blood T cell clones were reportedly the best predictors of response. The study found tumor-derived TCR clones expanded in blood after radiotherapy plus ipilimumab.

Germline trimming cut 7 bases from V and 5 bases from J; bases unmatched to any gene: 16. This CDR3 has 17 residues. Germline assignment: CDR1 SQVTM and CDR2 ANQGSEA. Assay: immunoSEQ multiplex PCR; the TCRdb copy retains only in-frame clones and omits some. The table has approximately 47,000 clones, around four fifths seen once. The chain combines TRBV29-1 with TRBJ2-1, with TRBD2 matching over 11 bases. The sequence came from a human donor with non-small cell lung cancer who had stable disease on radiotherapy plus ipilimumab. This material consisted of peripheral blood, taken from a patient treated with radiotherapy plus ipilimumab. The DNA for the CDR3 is TGCAGCGGTGGACAGGGGTCGACTAGCGGGACTAACAATGAGCAGTTCTTC. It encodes CSGGQGSTSGTNNEQFF.